The rows below give T cell receptor beta chains drawn from one sample of a study of OX40 agonist ivuxolimab in advanced cancers. Method: immunoSEQ multiplex PCR; TCRdb's copy keeps in-frame clones and lacks some. Of tens of thousands of clones listed, almost 95% are singletons. The sequences come from CD4+ or CD8+ T cells sorted from blood, collected in a trial of the OX40 agonist ivuxolimab. These receptors were obtained from an adult with an advanced solid tumor such as melanoma, head and neck, liver or kidney cancer. CDR3s include the opening cysteine and the closing phenylalanine or tryptophan. Each record gives: clone size, V gene, D gene, J gene, CDR3 protein, CDR3 DNA. The D gene is left open where the match is weak. Clone size appears in some rows only: once, few, many, or a class for an expanded clone.

clone_size: .
v_call: TRBV5-4
d_call: .
j_call: TRBJ2-3
cdr3_aa: CASSFGGALPDTQYF
cdr3_nt: TGTGCCAGCAGCTTCGGTGGGGCGCTACCAGATACGCAGTATTTT

clone_size: .
v_call: TRBV7-9
d_call: TRBD1
j_call: TRBJ1-3
cdr3_aa: CASSPGTGLNTIYF
cdr3_nt: TGTGCCAGCAGCCCTGGGACAGGGCTAAACACCATATATTTT

clone_size: .
v_call: TRBV15
d_call: TRBD2
j_call: TRBJ2-3
cdr3_aa: CATSKIRGRESDTQYF
cdr3_nt: TGTGCCACCAGCAAGATCCGCGGGAGGGAGTCAGATACGCAGTATTTT

clone_size: once
v_call: TRBV29-1
d_call: .
j_call: TRBJ2-7
cdr3_aa: CSVDRVWQGVYEQYF
cdr3_nt: TGCAGCGTTGATAGGGTTTGGCAGGGAGTTTACGAGCAGTACTTC

clone_size: .
v_call: TRBV19
d_call: TRBD2
j_call: TRBJ2-7
cdr3_aa: CASSPGLAGADEQYF
cdr3_nt: TGTGCCAGTAGCCCCGGACTAGCGGGAGCCGACGAGCAGTACTTC

clone_size: .
v_call: TRBV27
d_call: .
j_call: TRBJ1-4
cdr3_aa: CASSLLGAGEKLFF
cdr3_nt: TGTGCCAGCAGTTTATTGGGGGCTGGTGAAAAACTGTTTTTT

clone_size: .
v_call: TRBV13
d_call: .
j_call: TRBJ2-7
cdr3_aa: CASSSAGSYEQYF
cdr3_nt: TGTGCCAGCAGCTCCGCAGGCTCCTACGAGCAGTACTTC

clone_size: .
v_call: TRBV6-5
d_call: .
j_call: TRBJ2-5
cdr3_aa: CASSYPTGTQETQYF
cdr3_nt: TGTGCCAGCAGTTACCCGACAGGCACCCAAGAGACCCAGTACTTC

clone_size: .
v_call: TRBV4-2
d_call: TRBD2
j_call: TRBJ2-3
cdr3_aa: CASSQEAGWSADTQYF
cdr3_nt: TGTGCCAGCAGCCAAGAAGCGGGATGGTCGGCAGATACGCAGTATTTT

clone_size: few
v_call: TRBV13
d_call: TRBD1
j_call: TRBJ1-5
cdr3_aa: CASSQTGNQPQHF
cdr3_nt: TGTGCCAGCAGCCAGACAGGGAATCAGCCCCAGCATTTT

clone_size: .
v_call: TRBV27
d_call: .
j_call: TRBJ2-4
cdr3_aa: CASSSTQGTAKNIQYF
cdr3_nt: TGTGCCAGCAGCTCCACCCAGGGGACTGCCAAAAACATTCAGTACTTC

clone_size: .
v_call: TRBV6-1
d_call: .
j_call: TRBJ2-7
cdr3_aa: CASSGTGAGYEQYF
cdr3_nt: TGTGCCAGCAGTGGGACGGGGGCTGGGTACGAGCAGTACTTC

clone_size: .
v_call: TRBV9
d_call: .
j_call: TRBJ2-1
cdr3_aa: CASSALENLINNEQFF
cdr3_nt: TGTGCCAGCAGCGCACTAGAAAACCTTATAAACAATGAGCAGTTCTTC

clone_size: .
v_call: TRBV14
d_call: .
j_call: TRBJ2-1
cdr3_aa: CASSQVGRRSYNEQFF
cdr3_nt: TGTGCCAGCAGCCAGGTGGGTCGTCGCTCCTACAATGAGCAGTTCTTC

clone_size: .
v_call: TRBV7-9
d_call: .
j_call: TRBJ2-7
cdr3_aa: CASSLLDGFYEQYF
cdr3_nt: TGTGCCAGCAGCTTGCTGGACGGATTCTACGAGCAGTACTTC

clone_size: once
v_call: TRBV28
d_call: .
j_call: TRBJ2-7
cdr3_aa: CASSLVDGSYEQYF
cdr3_nt: TGTGCCAGCAGTTTAGTTGACGGTTCCTACGAGCAGTACTTC

clone_size: few
v_call: TRBV19
d_call: TRBD1
j_call: TRBJ1-1
cdr3_aa: CASSSATGRDTEAFF
cdr3_nt: TGTGCCAGCAGTTCGGCGACAGGGCGTGACACTGAAGCTTTCTTT

clone_size: .
v_call: TRBV27
d_call: .
j_call: TRBJ1-2
cdr3_aa: CASSLFRNSNYGYTF
cdr3_nt: TGTGCCAGCAGTTTATTTCGAAATTCTAACTATGGCTACACCTTC

clone_size: .
v_call: TRBV6-5
d_call: .
j_call: TRBJ2-5
cdr3_aa: CASSYSTSPGRETQYF
cdr3_nt: TGTGCCAGCAGTTACTCGACTTCACCCGGGCGGGAGACCCAGTACTTC

clone_size: .
v_call: TRBV2
d_call: TRBD2
j_call: TRBJ2-1
cdr3_aa: CASMRGGAYNEQFF
cdr3_nt: TGTGCCAGCATGCGGGGGGGCGCCTACAATGAGCAGTTCTTC

clone_size: .
v_call: TRBV28
d_call: .
j_call: TRBJ2-7
cdr3_aa: CASSSGLQSSYEQYF
cdr3_nt: TGTGCCAGCAGTTCGGGACTGCAAAGCTCCTACGAGCAGTACTTC

clone_size: .
v_call: TRBV6-5
d_call: TRBD1
j_call: TRBJ2-7
cdr3_aa: CASSYPGQGPSYEQYF
cdr3_nt: TGTGCCAGCAGTTACCCAGGACAGGGGCCATCCTACGAGCAGTACTTC

clone_size: .
v_call: TRBV30
d_call: .
j_call: TRBJ2-5
cdr3_aa: CAWSFKGGGDRETQYF
cdr3_nt: TGTGCCTGGAGCTTTAAGGGGGGAGGGGACAGGGAGACCCAGTACTTC

clone_size: once
v_call: TRBV28
d_call: TRBD1
j_call: TRBJ1-1
cdr3_aa: CASSFPDREAFF
cdr3_nt: TGTGCCAGCAGTTTCCCGGACAGGGAGGCTTTCTTT

clone_size: .
v_call: TRBV5-4
d_call: .
j_call: TRBJ2-1
cdr3_aa: CASSLLGDRRWHEQFF
cdr3_nt: TGTGCCAGCAGCTTGCTGGGTGACCGTCGGTGGCATGAGCAGTTCTTC

clone_size: .
v_call: TRBV7-2
d_call: .
j_call: TRBJ2-7
cdr3_aa: CASSYGRYGYEQYF
cdr3_nt: TGTGCCAGCAGCTATGGTCGGTACGGATACGAGCAGTACTTC

clone_size: .
v_call: TRBV7-9
d_call: TRBD1
j_call: TRBJ2-5
cdr3_aa: CATAKQGGWETQYF
cdr3_nt: TGTGCCACCGCTAAACAGGGGGGATGGGAGACCCAGTACTTC

clone_size: .
v_call: TRBV19
d_call: TRBD2
j_call: TRBJ2-3
cdr3_aa: CASRSGTSDHTQYF
cdr3_nt: TGTGCCAGTAGGTCCGGGACTAGCGATCATACGCAGTATTTT

clone_size: .
v_call: TRBV4-1
d_call: .
j_call: TRBJ2-7
cdr3_aa: CASSQESVVSYEQYF
cdr3_nt: TGCGCCAGCAGCCAAGAGTCAGTAGTGAGCTACGAGCAGTACTTC

clone_size: .
v_call: TRBV19
d_call: .
j_call: TRBJ1-2
cdr3_aa: CASQVDSGYGYTF
cdr3_nt: TGTGCCAGCCAGGTGGACAGTGGATATGGCTACACCTTC

clone_size: .
v_call: TRBV7-9
d_call: .
j_call: TRBJ2-3
cdr3_aa: CASNGPRGTDTQYF
cdr3_nt: TGTGCCAGCAACGGGCCGAGGGGCACAGATACGCAGTATTTT

clone_size: .
v_call: TRBV11-2
d_call: TRBD2
j_call: TRBJ2-1
cdr3_aa: CASSAGLAGGPGNEQFF
cdr3_nt: TGTGCCAGCAGCGCCGGACTAGCGGGAGGGCCGGGGAATGAGCAGTTCTTC

clone_size: .
v_call: TRBV6-5
d_call: .
j_call: TRBJ2-7
cdr3_aa: CASRSRWLSYEQYF
cdr3_nt: TGTGCCAGCAGAAGCCGCTGGCTATCCTACGAGCAGTACTTC

clone_size: .
v_call: TRBV5-1
d_call: .
j_call: TRBJ2-7
cdr3_aa: CASSSGQTYEQYF
cdr3_nt: TGCGCCAGCAGCTCGGGACAAACCTACGAGCAGTACTTC

clone_size: .
v_call: TRBV6-1
d_call: TRBD2
j_call: TRBJ2-7
cdr3_aa: CASTLTSGRANEQYF
cdr3_nt: TGTGCCAGCACCCTGACTAGCGGGAGGGCCAACGAGCAGTACTTC

clone_size: .
v_call: TRBV9
d_call: TRBD1
j_call: TRBJ2-5
cdr3_aa: CASSGQGVGEETQYF
cdr3_nt: TGTGCCAGCAGCGGCCAGGGGGTTGGCGAAGAGACCCAGTACTTC

clone_size: .
v_call: TRBV7-8
d_call: .
j_call: TRBJ1-1
cdr3_aa: CASSLEGFAEAFF
cdr3_nt: TGTGCCAGCAGCTTAGAGGGGTTCGCTGAAGCTTTCTTT

clone_size: .
v_call: TRBV28
d_call: .
j_call: TRBJ2-7
cdr3_aa: CASTTSLHRDPSYEQYF
cdr3_nt: TGTGCCAGCACCACTTCGTTGCACAGGGACCCCTCCTACGAGCAGTACTTC

clone_size: .
v_call: TRBV7-9
d_call: .
j_call: TRBJ1-3
cdr3_aa: CASSLDGGEGNTIYF
cdr3_nt: TGTGCCAGCAGCTTAGATGGAGGGGAAGGAAACACCATATATTTT

clone_size: .
v_call: TRBV30
d_call: .
j_call: TRBJ2-7
cdr3_aa: CAWSLRQFYEQYF
cdr3_nt: TGTGCCTGGAGTTTGCGGCAGTTCTACGAGCAGTACTTC

clone_size: once
v_call: TRBV28
d_call: .
j_call: TRBJ2-3
cdr3_aa: CASSLSQFTDTQYF
cdr3_nt: TGTGCCAGCAGTTTATCCCAGTTTACAGATACGCAGTATTTT

clone_size: .
v_call: TRBV4-1
d_call: TRBD1
j_call: TRBJ1-2
cdr3_aa: CASSLGTVGFGGYTF
cdr3_nt: TGCGCCAGCAGCCTCGGGACAGTCGGTTTTGGTGGCTACACCTTC

clone_size: .
v_call: TRBV7-9
d_call: TRBD2
j_call: TRBJ2-1
cdr3_aa: CASSGLTSGSGWNEQFF
cdr3_nt: TGTGCCAGCAGCGGCCTGACTAGCGGGTCTGGATGGAATGAGCAGTTCTTC

clone_size: .
v_call: TRBV9
d_call: .
j_call: TRBJ2-3
cdr3_aa: CASSVYGSDTQYF
cdr3_nt: TGTGCCAGCAGCGTTTATGGTTCAGATACGCAGTATTTT

clone_size: .
v_call: TRBV13
d_call: .
j_call: TRBJ2-7
cdr3_aa: CASSFPGREQYF
cdr3_nt: TGTGCCAGCAGCTTCCCGGGGCGCGAGCAGTACTTC

clone_size: .
v_call: TRBV29-1
d_call: .
j_call: TRBJ2-7
cdr3_aa: CSVEGERGYEQYF
cdr3_nt: TGCAGCGTTGAAGGGGAGAGGGGCTACGAGCAGTACTTC

clone_size: .
v_call: TRBV9
d_call: TRBD2
j_call: TRBJ2-1
cdr3_aa: CASSGSGLAAYNEQFF
cdr3_nt: TGTGCCAGCAGCGGATCGGGACTAGCGGCCTACAATGAGCAGTTCTTC

clone_size: .
v_call: TRBV27
d_call: TRBD1
j_call: TRBJ2-2
cdr3_aa: CASSGGTGGSGELFF
cdr3_nt: TGTGCCAGCAGTGGAGGGACAGGGGGCAGTGGGGAGCTGTTTTTT

clone_size: .
v_call: TRBV7-8
d_call: .
j_call: TRBJ2-7
cdr3_aa: CASSFSSRVHEQYF
cdr3_nt: TGTGCCAGCAGCTTCTCTTCCCGGGTCCACGAGCAGTACTTC

clone_size: once
v_call: TRBV5-6
d_call: TRBD1
j_call: TRBJ1-5
cdr3_aa: CASSGTDNNQPQHF
cdr3_nt: TGTGCCAGCAGCGGGACAGATAATAATCAGCCCCAGCATTTT

clone_size: .
v_call: TRBV13
d_call: .
j_call: TRBJ2-7
cdr3_aa: CASSSGRGETYEQYF
cdr3_nt: TGTGCCAGCAGCTCAGGGCGGGGCGAAACCTACGAGCAGTACTTC

clone_size: .
v_call: TRBV27
d_call: .
j_call: TRBJ2-1
cdr3_aa: CASSFTYNEQFF
cdr3_nt: TGTGCCAGCAGTTTTACCTACAATGAGCAGTTCTTC

clone_size: .
v_call: TRBV27
d_call: .
j_call: TRBJ2-2
cdr3_aa: CASSPTDTSDTGELFF
cdr3_nt: TGTGCCAGCAGCCCTACCGACACGTCGGACACCGGGGAGCTGTTTTTT